These T cell receptor beta chains were read from a single sample in a study of T cells in Graves' hyperthyroidism and ophthalmopathy. Each CDR3 protein is one row after TCRdb ran MiXCR on the multiplex PCR reads. The top ten hold 11% of the sample, which has 350,000 to 450,000 distinct CDR3 sequences, more than 11% seen once. Sequenced material: blood. These receptors were taken from a woman in her fifties or sixties with Graves' hyperthyroidism. Each CDR3 is given with its conserved first and last residue. Fields, in order: clone size, V gene, J gene, D gene, CDR3 length, CDR3 protein, CDR3 DNA. D genes are given only for firm matches. Clone size is not always given. Where it is, it says once, few, many or a class for expanded clones.

clone size: many
V gene: TRBV7-3
J gene: TRBJ2-5
D gene: TRBD2
CDR3 length: 16
CDR3 protein: CASSLGLAGPDETQYF
CDR3 DNA: TGTGCCAGCAGCTTAGGACTAGCGGGGCCCGACGAGACCCAGTACTTC

clone size: few
V gene: TRBV19
J gene: TRBJ1-1
D gene: NA
CDR3 length: 15
CDR3 protein: CASSMRGMGNTEAFF
CDR3 DNA: TGTGCCAGTAGTATGAGGGGGATGGGGAACACTGAAGCTTTCTTT

clone size: many
V gene: TRBV6-5
J gene: TRBJ1-1
D gene: NA
CDR3 length: 15
CDR3 protein: CASSYSRETNTEAFF
CDR3 DNA: TGTGCCAGCAGTTACTCGCGGGAAACGAACACTGAAGCTTTCTTT

clone size: NA
V gene: TRBV7-2
J gene: TRBJ2-1
D gene: TRBD1
CDR3 length: 16
CDR3 protein: CASSHIGTGINNEQFF
CDR3 DNA: TGTGCCAGCAGCCATATTGGGACAGGGATAAACAATGAGCAGTTCTTC

clone size: many
V gene: TRBV28
J gene: TRBJ1-5
D gene: NA
CDR3 length: 16
CDR3 protein: CASSLFRWGGGQPQHF
CDR3 DNA: TGTGCCAGCAGTTTATTTCGTTGGGGGGGTGGTCAGCCCCAGCATTTT

clone size: many
V gene: TRBV11-2
J gene: TRBJ2-1
D gene: TRBD2
CDR3 length: 15
CDR3 protein: CASSQLADYYNEQFF
CDR3 DNA: TGTGCCAGCAGCCAACTAGCGGATTACTACAATGAGCAGTTCTTC

clone size: many
V gene: TRBV29-1
J gene: TRBJ2-5
D gene: TRBD1
CDR3 length: 12
CDR3 protein: CSDDRGPGAQYF
CDR3 DNA: TGCAGCGACGACAGGGGGCCAGGGGCCCAGTACTTC

clone size: NA
V gene: TRBV20-1
J gene: TRBJ1-1
D gene: TRBD1
CDR3 length: 14
CDR3 protein: CSAREGTVNTEAFF
CDR3 DNA: TGCAGTGCTAGAGAGGGGACAGTGAACACTGAAGCTTTCTTT

clone size: many
V gene: TRBV20-1
J gene: TRBJ2-5
D gene: NA
CDR3 length: 13
CDR3 protein: CSARKDAGATQYF
CDR3 DNA: TGCAGTGCTAGGAAAGATGCCGGGGCGACCCAGTACTTC

clone size: few
V gene: TRBV3-1
J gene: TRBJ2-3
D gene: NA
CDR3 length: 12
CDR3 protein: CASSQATDTQYF
CDR3 DNA: TGTGCCAGCAGCCAAGCTACAGATACGCAGTATTTT